Below, 30 T cell receptor beta chains from the same sample are listed, as sequenced in a study of PD-1 blockade in classical Hodgkin lymphoma. The method was immunoSEQ multiplex PCR; TCRdb's version includes in-frame clones alone and lacks a portion of them. The top ten hold roughly 22% of the sample, which has about 21,000 clones, more than 75% seen once. Time point noted: cycle 4 day 1 (C4D1), after five to seven weeks of nivolumab. Each of the patients experienced relapse following autologous stem cell transplantation, and their brentuximab vedotin exposure differed. Sequenced material: peripheral blood mononuclear cells (PBMCs), taken before the fourth cycle of nivolumab. The receptors were sampled from a human donor with classical Hodgkin lymphoma.

The V call is TRBV27, the J call TRBJ2-7; D might be TRBD2 (5 bases). The V end was cut by 11 bases, the J end by 4 bases, with 21 bases between. CDR1 and CDR2 from the germline V gene are MNHEY and SMNVEV (reference sequence). The CDR3 has 14 residues. This CDR3 reads CADTPGPRVYEQYF. The CDR3 DNA reads as TGTGCCGACACCCCCGGGCCGCGGGTTTACGAGCAGTACTTC.

The chain links TRBV7-9 to TRBJ2-2; D unclear. Trimming pared 2 bases from V and 4 bases from J, leaving 11 bases between. The V gene's germline CDR1 is SEHNR and CDR2 FQNEAQ (reference sequence). The CDR3 is made up of 15 amino acids. CDR3 in amino acids: CASSLSEKATGELFF. In nucleotides, the CDR3 is TGTGCCAGCAGCTTATCGGAGAAGGCCACCGGGGAGCTGTTTTTT.

The J gene is TRBJ2-2, the V gene TRBV18, with TRBD2 identical over 11 bases. With V trimmed by 5 bases and J by 7 bases, 3 bases remained unmatched. Germline values: CDR1 KGHSH, CDR2 LQKENI. The CDR3 runs 14 residues. In nucleotides, the CDR3 is TGTGCCAGCTCAACCGGACTAGCGGGCGGGGAGCTGTTTTTT. Residues: CASSTGLAGGELFF.

The chain has TRBV29-1 and TRBJ2-3, with 10 bases lining up with TRBD2. Looked up from germline, CDR1 is SQVTM and CDR2 is ANQGSEA. This CDR3 region has 15 residues. V dropped 3 bases and J dropped 1; count of bases not matched to a gene: 4. The DNA for the CDR3 is TGCAGCGTTGATCTGCTAGCGGGGGGCACAGATACGCAGTATTTT. Protein sequence: CSVDLLAGGTDTQYF.

V and J are TRBV2 and TRBJ2-7; 13 bases line up with TRBD2. The CDR3 covers 16 residues. V dropped 6 bases and J dropped 6; count of bases not matched to a gene: 11. Germline V gives CDR1 SNHLY, CDR2 FYNNEI. The CDR3 spells CASRARLAGGKGEQYF. The CDR3 nucleotides are TGTGCCAGCAGGGCGCGACTAGCGGGAGGTAAGGGCGAGCAGTACTTC.

The chain links TRBV7-9 to TRBJ2-5; 10 positions match TRBD1. V lost 5 bases to trimming and J lost 4 bases; unmatched junction nucleotides: 4. CDR1 is SEHNR and CDR2 is FQNEAQ in the germline V gene (reference sequence). The CDR3 totals 14 residues. CDR3 loop: CASSGGQGGETQYF. CDR3 sequence (DNA): TGTGCCAGCAGCGGAGGACAGGGGGGAGAGACCCAGTACTTC.

This clone occurred a few times. The chain is built from TRBV6-1 and TRBJ1-1; no definite D call. The CDR3 is 13 amino acids. Germline V lookup: CDR1 MNHNS, CDR2 SASEGT. Trimming left V 3 bases short and J 5 bases short, with 10 bases between. The CDR3 reads CASSETTGTEAFF. The CDR3 DNA is TGTGCCAGCAGTGAGACGACGGGAACTGAAGCTTTCTTT.

CDR3 bases: TGTGCCAGCAGCCCCCAAAGCGGGAGAGGTGAGCAGTACTTC. Protein: CASSPQSGRGEQYF. J is TRBJ2-7 and V is TRBV7-9, with TRBD2 matching 8 bases. V was clipped by 5 bases and J by 7 bases; unmatched bases: 10. The CDR3 spans 14 residues. Germline V gene lookup returns CDR1 SEHNR and CDR2 FQNEAQ (reference sequence). Drawing the rest from reference TRBV7-9 and TRBJ2-7, the complete variable domain is DTGVSQNPRHKITKRGQNVTFRCDPISEHNRLYWYRQTLGQGPEFLTYFQNEAQLEKSRLLSDRFSAERPKGSFSTLEIQRTEQGDSAMYLCASSPQSGRGEQYFGPGTRLTVT.

This sequence joins TRBV11-2 and TRBJ1-5; tentative D call: TRBD1 (6 bases). This CDR3 region has 13 residues. Trimming left V 0 bases short and J 6 bases short, with 6 bases between. Germline V gene data show CDR1 as SGHAT and CDR2 as FQNNGV. CDR3 coding DNA: TGTGCCAGCAGCTTAGACAGGGGTCAGCCCCAGCATTTT. Amino acid sequence: CASSLDRGQPQHF.

V gene TRBV10-3 combines with J gene TRBJ2-7; no clear D gene. In germline, CDR1 is ENHRY, CDR2 SYGVKD. The V and J ends lost 6 bases and 0 bases respectively, with 9 bases between them. The CDR3 loop spans 13 amino acids. CDR3: CAISARSSYEQYF. DNA for the CDR3: TGTGCCATCAGCGCGCGGAGCTCCTACGAGCAGTACTTC.

This sequence joins TRBV23-1 and TRBJ1-6; no firm D call. TRBV23-1 is recorded as an ORF, its role being uncertain. The CDR3 consists of 17 residues. V lost 1 base and J lost 0, with 10 bases in between. As DNA, the CDR3 is TGCGCCAGCAGTCAATACCGACGGTGCTCCTATAATTCACCCCTCCACTTT. Protein product: CASSQYRRCSYNSPLHF.

CDR3 sequence: CASSWDTGELFF. The CDR3 nucleotides read TGTGCCAGCAGCTGGGACACCGGGGAGCTGTTTTTT. The chain is built from TRBV11-3 and TRBJ2-2; D gene unclear. V was clipped by 4 bases and J by 3 bases, with 3 bases between them. The CDR3 sequence is 12 residues long. Germline V CDR1 and CDR2: SGHNT, YENEEA.

The V call is TRBV5-8, the J call TRBJ2-1, with 13 bases that match TRBD2. V trimming: 4 bases; J trimming: 7 bases; junction bases outside the gene matches: 8. CDR1 and CDR2 (germline): SGHTS, YDEGEE. The CDR3 extends over 16 amino acids. The chain's CDR3 is CASSPGTSGILNEQFF. The CDR3 nucleotides read TGTGCCAGCAGCCCAGGGACTAGCGGGATTTTAAATGAGCAGTTCTTC.

This clone was recorded only once. The chain employs TRBV19 and TRBJ2-7, with D possibly matching TRBD2 (6 bases). The CDR3 is 11 residues long. The germline V and J ends were trimmed by 7 bases and 9 bases, with 13 bases remaining between them. Looked up from germline, CDR1 is LNHDA and CDR2 is SQIVND (reference sequence). CDR3 amino acids: CASTFAGGQYF. The CDR3 bases are TGTGCCAGTACTTTCGCCGGGGGGCAGTACTTC.

The rearrangement links TRBV9 to TRBJ2-1; 9 bases align to TRBD2. This CDR3 has 16 amino acids. V was clipped by 4 bases and J by 3 bases; unmatched bases: 8. Germline lookup yields CDR1 SGDLS and CDR2 YYNGEE. The CDR3 DNA reads TGTGCCAGCAGCACTCCGACAGCGGGGGGCTACAATGAGCAGTTCTTC. Residues: CASSTPTAGGYNEQFF. The complete variable domain, with remaining parts taken from reference TRBV9 and TRBJ2-1, reads DSGVTQTPKHLITATGQRVTLRCSPRSGDLSVYWYQQSLDQGLQFLIQYYNGEERAKGNILERFSAQQFPDLHSELNLSSLELGDSALYFCASSTPTAGGYNEQFFGPGTRLTVL.

The J gene is TRBJ2-1, the V gene TRBV11-2; 8 bases are shared with TRBD2. Germline CDR1 reads SGHAT; CDR2 reads FQNNGV. The CDR3 consists of 15 residues. Trimming at V came to 4 bases and at J to 4 bases, leaving 6 bases not matched to a gene. The CDR3 protein is CASSWTGGLYNEQFF. The DNA for the CDR3 is TGTGCCAGCAGCTGGACGGGAGGGCTTTACAATGAGCAGTTCTTC.

The genes are TRBV6-5 and TRBJ1-2; D not certain. This CDR3 region has 10 residues. Germline-derived CDR1 and CDR2 are MNHEY and SVGAGI. Trimming stripped 8 bases from V and 1 base from J, with 2 bases between. The CDR3 protein is CASFNYGYTF. In DNA form, the CDR3 reads TGTGCCAGCTTTAACTATGGCTACACCTTC.

This rearrangement joins TRBV27 to TRBJ1-6; no reliable D call. V lost 0 bases, J lost 7 bases, and 10 bases lay in between. In germline, CDR1 is MNHEY, CDR2 SMNVEV (reference sequence). This CDR3 region has 15 residues. The DNA for the CDR3 is TGTGCCAGCAGTTTATCATCATTCTTCAATTCACCCCTCCACTTT. Translation: CASSLSSFFNSPLHF.

This chain connects TRBV7-8 to TRBJ1-2; 8 positions match TRBD1. The CDR3 covers 16 residues. J gave up 4 bases and V 5 bases, and 12 bases lay outside the gene matches. The germline gives CDR1 SGHVS, CDR2 FQNEAQ. The CDR3 is CASSNDRGLQIYGYTF. In nucleotides, the CDR3 is TGTGCCAGCAGCAATGACAGGGGACTCCAAATCTATGGCTACACCTTC.

This clone is classed as large. The rearrangement links TRBV27 to TRBJ1-6, with a possible D match to TRBD1 (6 bases). Trimming pared 4 bases from V and 0 bases from J, leaving 10 bases between. Germline V gene sequence: CDR1 MNHEY, CDR2 SMNVEV (reference sequence). The CDR3 length is 16 residues. CDR3 protein: CASSSDRSSYNSPLHF. The CDR3 region has the DNA TGTGCCAGCAGTTCCGACAGGAGCTCCTATAATTCACCCCTCCACTTT.

V is TRBV5-6 and J is TRBJ2-1, with 7 positions matching TRBD2. J was trimmed by 10 bases and V by 0 bases; bases with no gene match: 13. The CDR3 has 16 amino acids. Germline loops: CDR1 SGHDT, CDR2 YYEEEE. The CDR3 loop reads CASSLVLGLEASEQFF. CDR3 nucleotide sequence: TGTGCCAGCAGCTTGGTACTCGGACTAGAGGCGTCGGAGCAGTTCTTC.

The chain combines TRBV13 with TRBJ2-1, with 12 nucleotides matching TRBD2. V lost 9 bases to trimming and J lost 2 bases; unmatched junction nucleotides: 11. CDR3 length equals 17 residues. CDR1 is PRHDT, CDR2 FYEKMQ, per germline (reference sequence). CDR3 DNA sequence: TGTGCCAGTGAGACTAGCGGGGGATTTCAGCCCTACAATGAGCAGTTCTTC. Translating gives CASETSGGFQPYNEQFF.

The sample holds a few counts of this clone. The rearrangement joins TRBV6-5 to TRBJ2-5; a weak D match, TRBD1 (7 bases). CDR1 and CDR2 (germline): MNHEY, SVGAGI. This CDR3 has 15 residues. The V end was cut by 4 bases, the J end by 4 bases, with 16 bases between. The CDR3 loop reads CASSWAAGQTETQYF. The CDR3 DNA follows: TGTGCCAGCAGTTGGGCGGCGGGACAGACAGAGACCCAGTACTTC.

In its sample, this clone was seen a few times. The chain recombines TRBV2 with TRBJ1-5; perhaps TRBD1 as D (6 bases). CDR3 length equals 16 residues. Trimming took 3 bases from V and 4 from J, leaving 16 bases between them. The V gene's germline CDR1 is SNHLY and CDR2 FYNNEI. The CDR3 coding sequence is TGTGCCAGCAGTGACTATATGAGGGGGGGGAATCAGCCCCAGCATTTT. Protein product: CASSDYMRGGNQPQHF.

This clone was seen a few times. Other DNA sequences in this sample translate to the same CDR3. The chain links TRBV13 to TRBJ1-1, with D possibly TRBD1 on 5 matching bases. Looked up from germline, CDR1 is PRHDT and CDR2 is FYEKMQ (reference sequence). Trimming removed 0 bases at V and 1 base at J, with 6 bases between. The CDR3 consists of 14 residues. CDR3 residues: CASSLGQGNTEAFF. The CDR3 nucleotides are TGTGCCAGCAGCTTAGGGCAGGGGAACACTGAAGCTTTCTTT.

The chain combines TRBV15 with TRBJ2-3; TRBD2 matches 13 bases. This CDR3 is built from 17 residues. J gave up 4 bases and V 6 bases, and 10 bases lay outside the gene matches. In germline, CDR1 is LNHNV, CDR2 YYDKDF (reference sequence). The CDR3 is CATRPFPGLAGPDTQYF. The CDR3 nucleotides are TGTGCCACCAGGCCCTTTCCGGGACTAGCGGGGCCAGATACGCAGTATTTT. Full variable domain (rest looked up from reference TRBV15 and TRBJ2-3): DAMVIQNPRYQVTQFGKPVTLSCSQTLNHNVMYWYQQKSSQAPKLLFHYYDKDFNNEADTPDNFQSRRPNTSFCFLDIRSPGLGDTAMYLCATRPFPGLAGPDTQYFGPGTRLTVL.

A single count supports this clone. The chain links TRBV6-5 to TRBJ2-5; D gene ambiguous. Deletions cut 0 bases from V and 2 bases from J, with 7 bases between. Germline lookup yields CDR1 MNHEY and CDR2 SVGAGI. The CDR3 sequence is 14 residues long. CDR3: CASSYSHRQETQYF. The CDR3 DNA is TGTGCCAGCAGTTACTCGCACAGACAAGAGACCCAGTACTTC.

The rearrangement links TRBV2 to TRBJ2-1, with unresolved D. Germline CDR1 and CDR2: SNHLY and FYNNEI. V was clipped by 8 bases and J by 0 bases, with 17 bases between them. The CDR3 covers 16 residues. DNA for the CDR3: TGTGCCAGCCTAATTTCTTCCGCTAGCTCCTACAATGAGCAGTTCTTC. Encoded protein: CASLISSASSYNEQFF.

This rearrangement joins TRBV7-6 to TRBJ1-5; maybe TRBD1 (6 bases). The V gene lost 1 base and the J gene lost 1 base, with 8 bases spanning the gap. This CDR3 region has 15 residues. The germline V gene has CDR1 SGHVS and CDR2 FNYEAQ. CDR3 bases: TGTGCCAGCAGCTTAGGTAGGGGGAGCAATCAGCCCCAGCATTTT. Encoded protein: CASSLGRGSNQPQHF.

The genes are TRBV7-9 and TRBJ2-5; 9 nucleotides agree with TRBD2. With 1 base clipped from V and 3 bases from J, the junction kept 6 bases outside the gene matches. Germline-derived CDR1 and CDR2 are SEHNR and FQNEAQ (reference sequence). The CDR3 has 16 residues. The CDR3 here is CASSLVKTSGKETQYF. The CDR3 DNA is TGTGCCAGCAGCTTAGTCAAGACTAGCGGAAAAGAGACCCAGTACTTC. The full variable domain, rest sourced from reference TRBV7-9 and TRBJ2-5, is DTGVSQNPRHKITKRGQNVTFRCDPISEHNRLYWYRQTLGQGPEFLTYFQNEAQLEKSRLLSDRFSAERPKGSFSTLEIQRTEQGDSAMYLCASSLVKTSGKETQYFGPGTRLLVL.